The present T cell receptor beta chain was sequenced within a study of identical twins. Unique molecular identifiers were present on cDNA, and template switching added a universal primer site. TCRdb re-derived calls from the 5' RACE reads in MiXCR, one entry per CDR3 protein. The sample carries around 570,000 distinct CDR3 sequences, more than 9% recorded once. A few counts support this clonotype. The antigen is unknown. Whole-study results and caveats: When twins shared out-of-frame alpha sequences, those sequences had excess low generation probability. Model-predicted out-of-frame TCR alpha sharing fell below observed values in monozygotic twins.

The sample was also linked to a second study, of yellow fever vaccine responses in identical twins.

The specimen was PBMCs. This clonotype was obtained from a woman aged 18-29 years in good health.

CDR3 amino acids: CASSLRPDRAYEQYF. In DNA form, the CDR3 reads TGTGCCAGCAGCTTACGACCCGACAGGGCCTACGAGCAGTACTTC. The V call is TRBV7-6, the J call TRBJ2-7, with 7 nucleotides matching TRBD1. The CDR3 contains 15 residues. Per the germline V gene, CDR1 is SGHVS and CDR2 is FNYEAQ. V lost 2 bases to trimming and J lost 2 bases; unmatched junction nucleotides: 6.